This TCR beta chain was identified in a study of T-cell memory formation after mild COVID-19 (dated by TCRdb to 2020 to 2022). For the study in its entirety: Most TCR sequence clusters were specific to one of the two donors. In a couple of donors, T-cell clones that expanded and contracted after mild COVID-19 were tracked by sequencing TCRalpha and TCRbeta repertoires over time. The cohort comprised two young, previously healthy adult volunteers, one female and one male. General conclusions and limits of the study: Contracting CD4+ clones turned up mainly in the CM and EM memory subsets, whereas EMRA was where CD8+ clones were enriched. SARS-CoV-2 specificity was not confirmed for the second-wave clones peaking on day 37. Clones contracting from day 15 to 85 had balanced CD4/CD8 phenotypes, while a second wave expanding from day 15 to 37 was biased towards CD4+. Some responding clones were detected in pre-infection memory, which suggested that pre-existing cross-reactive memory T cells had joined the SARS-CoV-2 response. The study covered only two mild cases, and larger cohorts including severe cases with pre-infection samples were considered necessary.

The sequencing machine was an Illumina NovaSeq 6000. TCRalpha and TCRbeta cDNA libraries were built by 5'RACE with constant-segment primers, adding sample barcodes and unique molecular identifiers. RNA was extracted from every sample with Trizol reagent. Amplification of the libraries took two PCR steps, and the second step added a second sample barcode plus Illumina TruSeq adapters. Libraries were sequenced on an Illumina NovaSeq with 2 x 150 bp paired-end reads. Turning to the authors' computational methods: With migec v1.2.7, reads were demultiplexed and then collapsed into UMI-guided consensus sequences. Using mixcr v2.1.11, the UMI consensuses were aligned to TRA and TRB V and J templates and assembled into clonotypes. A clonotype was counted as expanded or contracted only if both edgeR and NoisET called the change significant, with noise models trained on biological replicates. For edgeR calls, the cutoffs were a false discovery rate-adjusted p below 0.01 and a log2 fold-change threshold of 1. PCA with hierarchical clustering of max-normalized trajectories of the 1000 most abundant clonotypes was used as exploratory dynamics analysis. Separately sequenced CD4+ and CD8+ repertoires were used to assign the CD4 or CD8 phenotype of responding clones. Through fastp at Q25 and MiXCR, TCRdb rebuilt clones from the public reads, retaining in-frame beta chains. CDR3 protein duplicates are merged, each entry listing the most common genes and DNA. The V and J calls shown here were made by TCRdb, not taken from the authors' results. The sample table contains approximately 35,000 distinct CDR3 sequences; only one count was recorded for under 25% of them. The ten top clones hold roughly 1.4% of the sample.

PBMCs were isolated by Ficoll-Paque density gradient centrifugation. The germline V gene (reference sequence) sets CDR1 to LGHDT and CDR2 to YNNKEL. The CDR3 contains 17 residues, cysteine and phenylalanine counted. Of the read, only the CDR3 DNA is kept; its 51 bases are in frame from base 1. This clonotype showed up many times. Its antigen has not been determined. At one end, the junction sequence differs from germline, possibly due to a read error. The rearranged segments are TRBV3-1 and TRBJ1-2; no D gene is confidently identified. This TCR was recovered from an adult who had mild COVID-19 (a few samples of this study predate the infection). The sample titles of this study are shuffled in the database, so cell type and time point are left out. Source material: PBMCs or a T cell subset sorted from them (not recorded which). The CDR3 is CASNQNTRRNSNYGYTF. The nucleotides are TGTGCCAGCAACCAAAATACCCGACGGAATTCTAACTATGGCTACACCTTC.